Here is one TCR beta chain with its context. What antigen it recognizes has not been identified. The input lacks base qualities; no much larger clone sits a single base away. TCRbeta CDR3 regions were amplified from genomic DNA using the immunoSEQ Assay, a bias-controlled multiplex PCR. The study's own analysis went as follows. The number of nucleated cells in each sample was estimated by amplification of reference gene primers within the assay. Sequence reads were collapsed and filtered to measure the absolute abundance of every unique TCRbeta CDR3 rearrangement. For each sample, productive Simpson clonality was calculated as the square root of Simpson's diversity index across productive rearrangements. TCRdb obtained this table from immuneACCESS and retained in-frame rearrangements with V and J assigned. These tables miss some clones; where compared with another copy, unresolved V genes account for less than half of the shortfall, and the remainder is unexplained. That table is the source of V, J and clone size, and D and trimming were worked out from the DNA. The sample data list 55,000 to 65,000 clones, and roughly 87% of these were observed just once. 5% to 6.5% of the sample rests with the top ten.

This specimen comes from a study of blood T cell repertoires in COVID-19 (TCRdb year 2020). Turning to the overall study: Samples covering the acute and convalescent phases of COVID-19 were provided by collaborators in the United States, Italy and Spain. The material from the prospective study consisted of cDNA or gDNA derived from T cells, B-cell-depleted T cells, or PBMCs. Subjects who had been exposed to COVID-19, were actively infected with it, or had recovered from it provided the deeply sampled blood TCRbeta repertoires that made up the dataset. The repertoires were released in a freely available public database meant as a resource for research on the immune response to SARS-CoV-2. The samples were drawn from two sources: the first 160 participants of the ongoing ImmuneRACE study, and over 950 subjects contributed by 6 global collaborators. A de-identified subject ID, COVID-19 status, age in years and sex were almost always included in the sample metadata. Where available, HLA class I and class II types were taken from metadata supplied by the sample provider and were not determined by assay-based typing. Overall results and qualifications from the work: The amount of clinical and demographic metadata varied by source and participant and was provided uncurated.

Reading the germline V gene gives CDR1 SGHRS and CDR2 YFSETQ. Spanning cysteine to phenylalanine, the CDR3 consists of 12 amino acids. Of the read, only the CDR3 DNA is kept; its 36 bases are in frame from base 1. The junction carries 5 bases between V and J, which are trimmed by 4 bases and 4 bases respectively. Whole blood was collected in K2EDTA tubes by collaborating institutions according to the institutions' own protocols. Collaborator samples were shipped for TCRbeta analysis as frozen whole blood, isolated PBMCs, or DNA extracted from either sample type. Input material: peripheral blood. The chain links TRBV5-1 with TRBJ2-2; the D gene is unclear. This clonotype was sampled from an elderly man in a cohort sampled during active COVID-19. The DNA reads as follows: TGCGCCAGCAGCCCGGGCACCGGGGAGCTGTTTTTT. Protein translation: CASSPGTGELFF.